This T cell receptor beta chain was retrieved from a study of blood T cells in healthy people across ages. General observations from the study: Older individuals had lower TCR beta diversity per million T cells (the decline was roughly linear).

This clonotype was counted a few times. Its matching antigen is unknown. Per germline, CDR1 DFQATT and CDR2 SNEGSKA (reference sequence). J gave up 5 bases and V 1 base, and 10 bases lay outside the gene matches. The CDR3 totals 15 residues. Donors each provided about 9.5 milliliters of peripheral blood. Alongside a J-beta primer mix, a sample-barcoded 5' primer served in a second PCR lasting about 7 to 11 cycles. All cDNA molecules were each tagged by a template-switch adaptor with 12 random nucleotides. TCRdb redid the calling of the 5' RACE reads with MiXCR, one entry per CDR3 protein. The sample lists 950,000 to 1,200,000 distinct CDR3 sequences, around two fifths seen once, with less than 15% in the top ten.

This chain joins TRBV20-1 and TRBJ1-2, with TRBD1 identical over 7 bases. This receptor was identified in a man younger than 35 in good health. Sequencing was done on a sample of blood. The CDR3 region has the DNA TGCAGTGCTAGAGTGGGGGGGACAGCAACATATGGCTACACCTTC. This translates into CSARVGGTATYGYTF.